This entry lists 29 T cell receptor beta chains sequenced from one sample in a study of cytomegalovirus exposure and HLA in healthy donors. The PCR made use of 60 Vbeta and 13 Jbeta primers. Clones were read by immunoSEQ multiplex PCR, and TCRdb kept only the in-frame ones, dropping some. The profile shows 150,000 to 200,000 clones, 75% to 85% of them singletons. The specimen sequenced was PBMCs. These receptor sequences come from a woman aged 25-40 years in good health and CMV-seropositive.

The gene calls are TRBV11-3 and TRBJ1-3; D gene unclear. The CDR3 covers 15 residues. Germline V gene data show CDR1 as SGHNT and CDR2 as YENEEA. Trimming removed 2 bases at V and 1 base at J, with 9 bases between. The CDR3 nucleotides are TGTGCCAGCAGCTTAAGGAGCCTTTCTGGAAACACCATATATTTT. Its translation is CASSLRSLSGNTIYF.

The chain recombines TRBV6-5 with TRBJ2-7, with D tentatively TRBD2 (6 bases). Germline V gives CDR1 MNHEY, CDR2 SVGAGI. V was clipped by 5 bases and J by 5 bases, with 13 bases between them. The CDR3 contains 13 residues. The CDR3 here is CASSPSGGNEQYF. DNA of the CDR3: TGTGCCAGCAGTCCCTCGGGCGGGAACGAGCAGTACTTC.

This CDR3 is CASSRAQGDGDKGYTF. In DNA, the CDR3 is TGTGCCAGCAGCCGCGCACAGGGAGACGGGGATAAGGGCTACACCTTC. This sequence joins TRBV4-2 and TRBJ1-2; a weak D match, TRBD1 (6 bases). With 4 bases removed from V and 8 bases from J, the gap between germline ends came to 23 bases. CDR3 length: 16 residues. The germline CDR1 and CDR2 sequences are LGHNA and YNFKEQ.

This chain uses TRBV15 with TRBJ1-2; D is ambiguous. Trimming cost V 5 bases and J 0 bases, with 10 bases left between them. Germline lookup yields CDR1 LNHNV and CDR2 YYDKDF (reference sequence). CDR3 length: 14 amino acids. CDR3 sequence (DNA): TGTGCCACCAGCCCCGAGAGCGCTAACTATGGCTACACCTTC. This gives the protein CATSPESANYGYTF.

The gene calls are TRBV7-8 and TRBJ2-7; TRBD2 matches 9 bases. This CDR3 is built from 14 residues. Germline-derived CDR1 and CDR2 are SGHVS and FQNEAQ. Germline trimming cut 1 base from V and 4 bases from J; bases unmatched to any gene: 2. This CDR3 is CASSLGGLAYEQYF. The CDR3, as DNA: TGTGCCAGCAGCTTAGGGGGACTAGCTTACGAGCAGTACTTC. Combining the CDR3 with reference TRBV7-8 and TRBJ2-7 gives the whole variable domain GAGVSQSPRYKVAKRGQDVALRCDPISGHVSLFWYQQALGQGPEFLTYFQNEAQLDKSGLPSDRFFAERPEGSVSTLKIQRTQQEDSAVYLCASSLGGLAYEQYFGPGTRLTVT.

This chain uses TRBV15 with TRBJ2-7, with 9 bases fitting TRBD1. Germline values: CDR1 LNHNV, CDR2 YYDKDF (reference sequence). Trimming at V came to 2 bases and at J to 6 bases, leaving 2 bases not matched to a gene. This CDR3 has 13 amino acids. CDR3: CATSRTGGGEQYF. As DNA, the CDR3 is TGTGCCACCAGCAGAACAGGGGGCGGCGAGCAGTACTTC.

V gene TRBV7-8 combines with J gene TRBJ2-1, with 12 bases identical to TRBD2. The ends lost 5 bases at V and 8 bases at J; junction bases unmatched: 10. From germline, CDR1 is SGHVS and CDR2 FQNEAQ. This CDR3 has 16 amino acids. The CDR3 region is CASSQIGLAGSDEQFF. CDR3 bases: TGTGCCAGCAGCCAGATCGGACTAGCGGGAAGCGATGAGCAGTTCTTC.

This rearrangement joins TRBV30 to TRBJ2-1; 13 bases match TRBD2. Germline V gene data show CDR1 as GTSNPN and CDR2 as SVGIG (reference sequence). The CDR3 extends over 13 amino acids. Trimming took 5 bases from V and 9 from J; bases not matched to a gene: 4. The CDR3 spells CAWRLAGGGEQFF. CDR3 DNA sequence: TGTGCCTGGCGACTAGCGGGAGGTGGTGAGCAGTTCTTC.

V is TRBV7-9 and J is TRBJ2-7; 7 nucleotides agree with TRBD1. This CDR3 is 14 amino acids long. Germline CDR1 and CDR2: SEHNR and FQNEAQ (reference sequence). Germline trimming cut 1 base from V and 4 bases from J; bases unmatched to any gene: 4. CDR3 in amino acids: CASSLVLGQYEQYF. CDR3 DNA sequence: TGTGCCAGCAGCTTAGTCCTGGGACAGTACGAGCAGTACTTC. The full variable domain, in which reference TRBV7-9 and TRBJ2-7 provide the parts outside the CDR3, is DTGVSQNPRHKITKRGQNVTFRCDPISEHNRLYWYRQTLGQGPEFLTYFQNEAQLEKSRLLSDRFSAERPKGSFSTLEIQRTEQGDSAMYLCASSLVLGQYEQYFGPGTRLTVT.

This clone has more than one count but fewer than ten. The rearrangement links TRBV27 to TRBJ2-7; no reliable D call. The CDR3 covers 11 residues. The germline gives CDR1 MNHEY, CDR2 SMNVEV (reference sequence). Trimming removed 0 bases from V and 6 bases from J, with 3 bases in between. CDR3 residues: CASSLSGEQYF. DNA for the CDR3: TGTGCCAGCAGTTTATCCGGCGAGCAGTACTTC.

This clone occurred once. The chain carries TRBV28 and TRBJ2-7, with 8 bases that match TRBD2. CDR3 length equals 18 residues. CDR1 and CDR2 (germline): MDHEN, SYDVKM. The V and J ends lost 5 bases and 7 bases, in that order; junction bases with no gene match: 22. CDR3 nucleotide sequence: TGTGCCAGCAGTCCCGGCGGCCTCGGACTAGCCGACATTAGTGAGCAGTACTTC. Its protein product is CASSPGGLGLADISEQYF. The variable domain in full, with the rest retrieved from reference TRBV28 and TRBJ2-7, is DVKVTQSSRYLVKRTGEKVFLECVQDMDHENMFWYRQDPGLGLRLIYFSYDVKMKEKGDIPEGYSVSREKKERFSLILESASTNQTSMYLCASSPGGLGLADISEQYFGPGTRLTVT.

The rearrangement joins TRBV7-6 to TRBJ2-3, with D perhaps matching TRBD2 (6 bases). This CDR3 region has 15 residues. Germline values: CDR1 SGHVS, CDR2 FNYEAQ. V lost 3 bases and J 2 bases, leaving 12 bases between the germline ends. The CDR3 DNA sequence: TGTGCCAGCAGCTTTGGCGGGACTTACACAGATACGCAGTATTTT. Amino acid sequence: CASSFGGTYTDTQYF.

In DNA, the CDR3 is TGCGCCAGCAGGCAGGGTGGGTCCTACAATGAGCAGTTCTTC. This translates into CASRQGGSYNEQFF. V is TRBV4-1 and J is TRBJ2-1; possible D gene TRBD1, 5 bases. Trimming removed 6 bases at V and 1 base at J, with 10 bases between. The CDR3 contains 14 residues. Per the germline V gene, CDR1 is MGHRA and CDR2 is YSYEKL.

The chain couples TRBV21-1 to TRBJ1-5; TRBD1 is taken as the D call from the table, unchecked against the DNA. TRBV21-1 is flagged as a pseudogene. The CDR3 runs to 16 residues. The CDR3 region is CASSNDWDRGSQPQHF. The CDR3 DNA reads TGTGCCAGCAGCAACGATTGGGACAGGGGGAGTCAGCCCCAGCATTTT.

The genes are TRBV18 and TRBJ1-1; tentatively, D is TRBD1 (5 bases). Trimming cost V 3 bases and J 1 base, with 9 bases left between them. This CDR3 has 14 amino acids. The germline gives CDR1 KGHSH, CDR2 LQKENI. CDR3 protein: CASSPAQANTEAFF. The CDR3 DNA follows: TGTGCCAGCTCACCCGCACAGGCGAACACTGAAGCTTTCTTT.

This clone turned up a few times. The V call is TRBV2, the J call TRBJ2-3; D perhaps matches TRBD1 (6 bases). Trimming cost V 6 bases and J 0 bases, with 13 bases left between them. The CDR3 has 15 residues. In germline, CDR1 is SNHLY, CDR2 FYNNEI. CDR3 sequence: CASRWAGASTDTQYF. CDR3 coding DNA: TGTGCCAGCAGATGGGCAGGGGCAAGCACAGATACGCAGTATTTT.

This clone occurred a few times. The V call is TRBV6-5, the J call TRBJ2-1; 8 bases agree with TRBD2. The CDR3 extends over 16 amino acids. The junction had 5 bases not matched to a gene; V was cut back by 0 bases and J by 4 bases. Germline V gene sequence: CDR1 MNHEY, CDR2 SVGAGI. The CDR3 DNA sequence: TGTGCCAGCAGTTACTCTAGGGGACTAGGATACAATGAGCAGTTCTTC. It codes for CASSYSRGLGYNEQFF.

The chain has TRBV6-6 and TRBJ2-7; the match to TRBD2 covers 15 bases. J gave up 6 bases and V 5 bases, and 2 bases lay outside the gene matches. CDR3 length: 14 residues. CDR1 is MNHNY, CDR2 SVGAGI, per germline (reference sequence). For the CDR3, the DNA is TGTGCCAGCAGTACGGGACTAGCGGGAGGCGAGCAGTACTTC. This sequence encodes CASSTGLAGGEQYF.

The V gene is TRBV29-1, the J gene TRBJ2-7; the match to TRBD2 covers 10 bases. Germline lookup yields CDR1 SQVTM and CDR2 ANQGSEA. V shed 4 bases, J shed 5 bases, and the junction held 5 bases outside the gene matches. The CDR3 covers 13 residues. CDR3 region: CSVVIAGGHEQYF. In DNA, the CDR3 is TGCAGCGTTGTTATAGCGGGAGGACACGAGCAGTACTTC.

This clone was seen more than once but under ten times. CDR3 protein: CASSLGLDSYNEQFF. As DNA, the CDR3 is TGTGCCAGCAGCTTGGGACTCGATTCCTACAATGAGCAGTTCTTC. The chain is built from TRBV7-7 and TRBJ2-1, with D maybe TRBD2 (6 bases). This CDR3 has 15 amino acids. V was cut by 3 bases and J by 1 base, with 10 bases left in between. Germline-derived CDR1 and CDR2 are SSHAT and FNYEAQ (reference sequence).

CDR3 sequence reads: CASSRTGVSGSGTDTQYF. CDR3 DNA: TGCGCCAGCAGCCGCACGGGGGTTAGCGGGAGTGGGACAGATACGCAGTATTTT. This sequence joins TRBV4-3 and TRBJ2-3, with 9 bases identical to TRBD2. CDR3 length: 18 amino acids. Germline CDR1 and CDR2: LGHNA and YSLEER. J gave up 3 bases and V 4 bases, and 14 bases lay outside the gene matches.

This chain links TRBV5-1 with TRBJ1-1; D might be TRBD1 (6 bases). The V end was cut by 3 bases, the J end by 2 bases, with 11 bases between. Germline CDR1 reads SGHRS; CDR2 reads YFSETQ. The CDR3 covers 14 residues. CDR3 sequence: CASSSGTPNTEAFF. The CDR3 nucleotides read TGCGCCAGCAGCTCCGGGACACCTAACACTGAAGCTTTCTTT.

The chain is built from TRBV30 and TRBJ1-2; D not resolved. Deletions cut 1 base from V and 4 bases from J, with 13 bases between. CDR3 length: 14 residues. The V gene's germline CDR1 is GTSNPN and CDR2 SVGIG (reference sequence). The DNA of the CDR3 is TGTGCCTGGAGTGCCCCTTTCGGGGTCTATGGCTACACCTTC. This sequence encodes CAWSAPFGVYGYTF.

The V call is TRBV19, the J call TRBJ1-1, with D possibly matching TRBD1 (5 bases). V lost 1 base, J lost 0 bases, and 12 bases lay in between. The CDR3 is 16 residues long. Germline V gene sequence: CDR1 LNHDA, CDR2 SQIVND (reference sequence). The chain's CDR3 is CASSIGVQGVNTEAFF. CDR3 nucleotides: TGTGCCAGTAGTATAGGGGTTCAGGGCGTGAACACTGAAGCTTTCTTT. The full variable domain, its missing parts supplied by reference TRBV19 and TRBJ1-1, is DGGITQSPKYLFRKEGQNVTLSCEQNLNHDAMYWYRQDPGQGLRLIYYSQIVNDFQKGDIAEGYSVSREKKESFPLTVTSAQKNPTAFYLCASSIGVQGVNTEAFFGQGTRLTVV.

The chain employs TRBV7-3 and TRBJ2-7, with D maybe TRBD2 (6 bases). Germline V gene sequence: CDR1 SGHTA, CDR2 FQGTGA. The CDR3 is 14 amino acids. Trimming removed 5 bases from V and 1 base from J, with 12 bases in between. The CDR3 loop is CASSLSRGSYEQYF. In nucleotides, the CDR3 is TGTGCCAGCAGCCTAAGCCGGGGGTCCTACGAGCAGTACTTC.

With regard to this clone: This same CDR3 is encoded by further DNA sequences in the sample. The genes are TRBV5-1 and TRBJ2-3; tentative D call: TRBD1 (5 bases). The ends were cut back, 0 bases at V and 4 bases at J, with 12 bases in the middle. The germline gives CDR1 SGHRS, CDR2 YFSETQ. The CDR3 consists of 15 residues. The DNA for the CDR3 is TGCGCCAGCAGCTTGGCCGGGCAGGGCCCAGATACGCAGTATTTT. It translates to CASSLAGQGPDTQYF.

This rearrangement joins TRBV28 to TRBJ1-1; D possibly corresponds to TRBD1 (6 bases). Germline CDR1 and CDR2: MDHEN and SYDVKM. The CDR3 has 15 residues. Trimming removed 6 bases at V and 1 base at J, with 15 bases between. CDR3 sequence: CASRSMGATNTEAFF. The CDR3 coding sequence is TGTGCCAGCAGATCGATGGGGGCCACGAACACTGAAGCTTTCTTT.

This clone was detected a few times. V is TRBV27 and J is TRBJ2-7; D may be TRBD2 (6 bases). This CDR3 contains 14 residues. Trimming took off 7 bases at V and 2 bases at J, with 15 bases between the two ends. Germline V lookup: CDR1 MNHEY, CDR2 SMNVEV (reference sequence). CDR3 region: CASNSGSAAYEQYF. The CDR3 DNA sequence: TGTGCCAGCAATTCCGGGAGTGCCGCCTACGAGCAGTACTTC.

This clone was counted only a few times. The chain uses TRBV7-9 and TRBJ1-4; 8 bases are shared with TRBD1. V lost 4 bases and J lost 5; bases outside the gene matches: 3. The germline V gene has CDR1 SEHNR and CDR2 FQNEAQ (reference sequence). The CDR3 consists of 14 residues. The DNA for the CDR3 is TGTGCCAGCAGCTCTCCAGGGGGCAATGAAAAACTGTTTTTT. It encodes CASSSPGGNEKLFF.